The next 8 T cell receptor beta chains were all read from a single sample in a study of a mutant IDH1 vaccine in newly diagnosed glioma. Sequencing used immunoSEQ multiplex PCR; TCRdb keeps in-frame clones, though not all of them. The sample consists of over 30,000 clones, 65% to 80% of them appearing once. Time point given: baseline, week 1 (first vaccination visit). Treatment given: pre-vaccination baseline after standard-of-care therapy. The specimen comprised peripheral blood mononuclear cells (PBMCs), sampled from a glioma patient treated with radiotherapy, temozolomide or both. The source is a man aged 50 or older with glioma. Some clones in this sample may be carry-over from other donors' samples.

This chain joins TRBV19 and TRBJ1-5; D is possibly TRBD1 (5 bases). The germline gives CDR1 LNHDA, CDR2 SQIVND (reference sequence). The CDR3 has 16 amino acids. Trimming took off 5 bases at V and 0 bases at J, with 14 bases between the two ends. The CDR3 loop reads CASSFPGGLSNQPQHF. The DNA of the CDR3 is TGTGCCAGTAGTTTTCCCGGGGGACTTAGCAATCAGCCCCAGCATTTT.

The chain employs TRBV27 and TRBJ2-7; D ambiguous. V lost 4 bases and J lost 9, with 22 bases in between. Germline V gene sequence: CDR1 MNHEY, CDR2 SMNVEV (reference sequence). The CDR3 totals 15 residues. The CDR3 region has the DNA TGTGCCAGCAGTTCCATCCTACGAACACTACGAGGGCAGTACTTC. Its translation is CASSSILRTLRGQYF.

This clone has a handful of counts. The V and J genes are TRBV13 and TRBJ1-1; TRBD1 might be the D (5 bases). Germline values: CDR1 PRHDT, CDR2 FYEKMQ (reference sequence). The V and J ends lost 2 bases and 6 bases respectively, with 10 bases between them. The CDR3 totals 13 residues. Here the CDR3 DNA reads TGTGCCAGCAGCTTACCAGGGTTAGCTGAAGCTTTCTTT. This codes for CASSLPGLAEAFF. The full variable domain, with the rest looked up from reference TRBV13 and TRBJ1-1, is AAGVIQSPRHLIKEKRETATLKCYPIPRHDTVYWYQQGPGQDPQFLISFYEKMQSDKGSIPDRFSAQQFSDYHSELNMSSLELGDSALYFCASSLPGLAEAFFGQGTRLTVV.

The chain carries TRBV27 and TRBJ1-1; D not certain. Deletions cut 6 bases from V and 9 bases from J, with 14 bases between. The CDR3 sequence is 12 residues long. CDR1 is MNHEY, CDR2 SMNVEV, per germline (reference sequence). CDR3 sequence reads: CASRSVGSKAFF. CDR3 nucleotide sequence: TGTGCCAGCAGATCAGTAGGGTCGAAAGCTTTCTTT.

V gene TRBV7-9 combines with J gene TRBJ1-4; D not certain. Between the trimmed V and J ends, which lost 3 bases and 3 bases, there was a span of 11 bases. The CDR3 runs to 15 residues. CDR1 SEHNR and CDR2 FQNEAQ come from the germline V gene (reference sequence). The CDR3 is CASSLSFVSNEKLFF. Here the CDR3 DNA reads TGTGCCAGCAGCTTGAGCTTCGTGTCTAATGAAAAACTGTTTTTT. The full variable domain, with the rest looked up from reference TRBV7-9 and TRBJ1-4, is DTGVSQNPRHKITKRGQNVTFRCDPISEHNRLYWYRQTLGQGPEFLTYFQNEAQLEKSRLLSDRFSAERPKGSFSTLEIQRTEQGDSAMYLCASSLSFVSNEKLFFGSGTQLSVL.

The genes are TRBV2 and TRBJ1-4; 7 nucleotides match TRBD1. In germline, CDR1 is SNHLY, CDR2 FYNNEI. Germline trimming cut 6 bases from V and 5 bases from J; bases unmatched to any gene: 9. The length of the CDR3 is 15 residues. The CDR3 sequence: CASRLQGLGNEKLFF. The CDR3 nucleotides are TGTGCCAGCAGATTACAGGGGCTGGGAAATGAAAAACTGTTTTTT.

The chain carries TRBV29-1 and TRBJ2-7; D uncertain. The germline V and J ends were trimmed by 7 bases and 5 bases, with 15 bases remaining between them. Germline CDR1 and CDR2: SQVTM and ANQGSEA. The CDR3 extends over 12 amino acids. CDR3 coding DNA: TGCAGCGCCCTCGACCCCCCCGACGAGCAGTACTTC. As protein: CSALDPPDEQYF.

The chain is built from TRBV5-1 and TRBJ2-7; tentative D call: TRBD2 (5 bases). The germline CDR1 and CDR2 sequences are SGHRS and YFSETQ. Trimming removed 4 bases at V and 5 bases at J, with 13 bases between. There are 13 residues in the CDR3. The CDR3 spells CASSPPGNNEQYF. In DNA, the CDR3 is TGCGCCAGCAGCCCCCCGGGGAACAACGAGCAGTACTTC.